These 25 T cell receptor beta chains were sequenced from one sample in a study of T cell responses to AZD1222 COVID-19 vaccine. Assay: immunoSEQ multiplex PCR; the TCRdb copy retains only in-frame clones and omits some. The sample holds some 120,000 clones, more than 70% seen once. The sample was peripheral blood, taken on day 0 of AZD1222 vaccination. Source of these receptors: an adult in good health.

The count of this clone is one. V gene TRBV18 combines with J gene TRBJ2-7; a possible D gene is TRBD1 (6 bases). Germline CDR1 and CDR2: KGHSH and LQKENI. V dropped 3 bases and J dropped 4 bases, with 13 bases sitting between them. The CDR3 is made up of 14 amino acids. CDR3 bases: TGTGCCAGCTCACCTCCCGGACAGTGGTACGAGCAGTACTTC. It encodes CASSPPGQWYEQYF.

The V gene is TRBV11-2, the J gene TRBJ1-1, with TRBD1 as a possible D gene (5 bases). Germline-derived CDR1 and CDR2 are SGHAT and FQNNGV. The V end lost 6 bases, the J end lost 5 bases, and 19 bases lay between the germline ends. The CDR3 consists of 15 residues. The chain's CDR3 is CASRLAGGKGTEAFF. CDR3 in DNA: TGTGCCAGCAGACTTGCCGGGGGGAAAGGGACTGAAGCTTTCTTT.

The rearrangement joins TRBV20-1 to TRBJ1-4; TRBD1 aligns across 7 bases. This CDR3 comprises 16 residues. Trimming took 3 bases from V and 0 from J; bases not matched to a gene: 7. Looked up from germline, CDR1 is DFQATT and CDR2 is SNEGSKA (reference sequence). CDR3 residues: CSASKGAVATNEKLFF. CDR3 sequence (DNA): TGCAGTGCTAGTAAGGGGGCCGTTGCAACTAATGAAAAACTGTTTTTT.

The chain combines TRBV5-4 with TRBJ2-7; 7 bases agree with TRBD1. Germline trimming cut 4 bases from V and 5 bases from J; bases unmatched to any gene: 3. Germline-derived CDR1 and CDR2 are SGHNT and YYREEE (reference sequence). This CDR3 is 12 amino acids long. The CDR3, as DNA: TGTGCCAGCAGCCGACAGGGCCACGAGCAGTACTTC. It yields the protein CASSRQGHEQYF.

The chain employs TRBV30 and TRBJ1-4; D remains unclear. The V and J ends lost 0 bases and 7 bases respectively, with 12 bases between them. The germline gives CDR1 GTSNPN, CDR2 SVGIG (reference sequence). There are 14 residues in the CDR3. CDR3 protein: CAWSVPGSAEKLFF. CDR3 nucleotide sequence: TGTGCCTGGAGTGTACCCGGCTCAGCTGAAAAACTGTTTTTT.

V usage is TRBV24-1 and J usage is TRBJ2-3; 7 bases align to TRBD1. The J segment lost 4 bases and the V segment lost 8 bases, leaving 14 bases of the junction unmatched. Germline V gene data show CDR1 as KGHDR and CDR2 as SFDVKD. This CDR3 has 16 amino acids. As DNA, the CDR3 is TGTGCCACCACAATTACGACAGGGATCGAAGCAGATACGCAGTATTTT. Translating it yields CATTITTGIEADTQYF.

This clone was detected a few times. The rearrangement joins TRBV5-1 to TRBJ2-2; 7 bases are a match to TRBD1. Germline-derived CDR1 and CDR2 are SGHRS and YFSETQ. With V trimmed by 3 bases and J by 0 bases, 5 bases remained unmatched. This CDR3 has 16 amino acids. CDR3 region: CASSSPTGTNTGELFF. The DNA of the CDR3 is TGCGCCAGCAGCTCACCGACAGGGACGAACACCGGGGAGCTGTTTTTT.

The chain joins TRBV30 to TRBJ1-5, with D possibly being TRBD1 (5 bases). The germline V and J ends were trimmed by 3 bases and 2 bases, with 11 bases remaining between them. The CDR3 totals 14 residues. Germline-derived CDR1 and CDR2 are GTSNPN and SVGIG (reference sequence). Here the CDR3 DNA reads TGTGCCTGGAGCCCAGGGTCGGGCAATCAGCCCCAGCATTTT. This codes for CAWSPGSGNQPQHF.

The CDR3 DNA reads TGTGCCAGCAGCCAAGGGGCAGGAAACACCATATATTTT. Its protein product is CASSQGAGNTIYF. The chain joins TRBV14 to TRBJ1-3; D is unclear. Trimming took off 1 base at V and 4 bases at J, with 5 bases between the two ends. Germline CDR1 and CDR2: SGHDN and FVKESK. The CDR3 loop spans 13 amino acids.

The J gene is TRBJ2-2, the V gene TRBV25-1; TRBD2 is a possible D gene (5 bases). CDR1 MGHDK and CDR2 SYGVNS come from the germline V gene. Trimming pared 8 bases from V and 5 bases from J, leaving 18 bases between. This CDR3 has 15 residues. CDR3 loop: CASSLAGAGTGELFF. The CDR3 coding sequence is TGTGCCAGCTCTCTGGCGGGCGCCGGGACCGGGGAGCTGTTTTTT. Supplemented by reference TRBV25-1 and TRBJ2-2, the full variable domain reads EADIYQTPRYLVIGTGKKITLECSQTMGHDKMYWYQQDPGMELHLIHYSYGVNSTEKGDLSSESTVSRIRTEHFPLTLESARPSHTSQYLCASSLAGAGTGELFFGEGSRLTVL.

This chain connects TRBV7-2 to TRBJ1-1; possibly TRBD1 for D (5 bases). This CDR3 is 14 amino acids long. Germline CDR1 SGHTA, CDR2 FQGNSA. Trimming cost V 5 bases and J 7 bases, with 17 bases left between them. CDR3 sequence (DNA): TGTGCCAGCAGCCCCGAGAGGGGCTGGGGTGAAGCTTTCTTT. It translates to CASSPERGWGEAFF.

In its sample, this clone was seen once. This chain joins TRBV3-1 (or the pseudogene TRBV3-2) and TRBJ2-3; D is perhaps TRBD2 (5 bases). V was pared by 4 bases and J by 1 base, with 18 bases between. CDR1 is LGHDT and CDR2 is YNNKEL in the germline V gene (reference sequence). The CDR3 has 17 amino acids. CDR3: CASSPTRGILGTDTQYF. As DNA, the CDR3 is TGTGCCAGCAGCCCAACCCGGGGTATTCTCGGCACAGATACGCAGTATTTT.

Only a few counts were recorded for this clone. The chain links TRBV3-1 (or the pseudogene TRBV3-2) to TRBJ1-3, with D possibly matching TRBD1 (6 bases). The CDR3 is 16 amino acids. The germline V and J ends were trimmed by 1 base and 4 bases, with 14 bases remaining between them. CDR1 and CDR2 from the germline V gene are LGHDT and YNNKEL (reference sequence). The CDR3 sequence is CASSQVVGGAGNTIYF. The CDR3 DNA follows: TGTGCCAGCAGCCAAGTGGTTGGGGGGGCCGGAAACACCATATATTTT.

V usage is TRBV10-3 and J usage is TRBJ1-1, with D possibly TRBD1 on 6 matching bases. CDR1 is ENHRY, CDR2 SYGVKD, per germline. Trimming took off 6 bases at V and 3 bases at J, with 14 bases between the two ends. This CDR3 has 14 amino acids. The CDR3 DNA reads as TGTGCCATCAGAGAGACAGGTGTAGACACTGAAGCTTTCTTT. Translating gives CAIRETGVDTEAFF.

The rearrangement links TRBV9 to TRBJ1-6; 7 nucleotides agree with TRBD1. CDR1 and CDR2 (germline): SGDLS, YYNGEE. The length of the CDR3 is 16 residues. Trimming cost V 2 bases and J 7 bases; bases outside gene matches: 9. DNA of the CDR3: TGTGCCAGCAGCGTTGAGGGGGCGTTAGGGAATTCACCCCTCCACTTT. Its translation: CASSVEGALGNSPLHF.

The chain has TRBV4-1 and TRBJ1-4; D might be TRBD1 (5 bases). Germline CDR1 is MGHRA and CDR2 is YSYEKL. The CDR3 runs to 19 residues. Trimming pared 4 bases from V and 1 base from J, leaving 22 bases between. As DNA, the CDR3 is TGCGCCAGCAGCCTTACTCAGGGAATAAGGCGTGAAACTAATGAAAAACTGTTTTTT. Amino acids: CASSLTQGIRRETNEKLFF.

The rearrangement joins TRBV9 to TRBJ1-2; 8 bases map to TRBD1. V lost 6 bases to trimming and J lost 4 bases; unmatched junction nucleotides: 8. The CDR3 runs 14 residues. Germline loops: CDR1 SGDLS, CDR2 YYNGEE. The CDR3 here is CASTSTGESYGYTF. CDR3 nucleotide sequence: TGTGCCAGCACCTCGACAGGGGAGTCCTATGGCTACACCTTC.

V and J are TRBV12-3 or TRBV12-4 and TRBJ1-5; maybe TRBD1 (5 bases). The CDR3 runs to 13 residues. V shed 3 bases and J shed 6 bases, with 9 bases lying between them. DNA of the CDR3: TGTGCCAGCAGTTTCCGGGGCGGTCAGCCCCAGCATTTT. It codes for CASSFRGGQPQHF.

J is TRBJ2-7 and V is TRBV5-1; TRBD2 aligns across 7 bases. Germline CDR1 and CDR2: SGHRS and YFSETQ. CDR3 size: 14 residues. Unmatched junction bases numbered 5, after V lost 1 base and J lost 4 bases. This chain's CDR3 is CASSLMTSSYEQYF. The CDR3 DNA follows: TGCGCCAGCAGCTTGATGACTAGCAGTTACGAGCAGTACTTC.

CDR3 in DNA: TGTGCCAGCAGCTTAGGACAGGGGGCAATGGGCAATCAGCCCCAGCATTTT. Translating it yields CASSLGQGAMGNQPQHF. V and J are TRBV7-9 and TRBJ1-5; 10 bases align to TRBD1. In germline, CDR1 is SEHNR, CDR2 FQNEAQ (reference sequence). The CDR3 loop spans 17 amino acids. The ends lost 1 base at V and 2 bases at J; junction bases unmatched: 5. The full variable domain, its missing parts supplied by reference TRBV7-9 and TRBJ1-5, is DTGVSQNPRHKITKRGQNVTFRCDPISEHNRLYWYRQTLGQGPEFLTYFQNEAQLEKSRLLSDRFSAERPKGSFSTLEIQRTEQGDSAMYLCASSLGQGAMGNQPQHFGDGTRLSIL.

For the CDR3, the DNA is TGCGCCAGCAGCCAAGATCCGGACACAGATACGCAGTATTTT. Protein: CASSQDPDTDTQYF. J is TRBJ2-3 and V is TRBV4-1; D not certain. The CDR3 runs to 14 residues. CDR1 MGHRA and CDR2 YSYEKL come from the germline V gene. With 0 bases removed from V and 2 bases from J, the gap between germline ends came to 6 bases.

The chain joins TRBV12-3 or TRBV12-4 to TRBJ2-5, with 7 nucleotides matching TRBD2. This CDR3 has 13 amino acids. V lost 4 bases, J lost 5 bases, and 4 bases stayed unmatched. CDR3 bases: TGTGCCAGCAGTTACCGGGGGGAGGAGACCCAGTACTTC. Amino acid sequence: CASSYRGEETQYF.

The chain is built from TRBV7-2 and TRBJ1-5; D might be TRBD1 (6 bases). CDR1 is SGHTA, CDR2 FQGNSA, per germline. Trimming left V 3 bases short and J 6 bases short, with 12 bases between. CDR3 length equals 14 residues. CDR3 bases: TGTGCCAGCAGCTTCGGGGGGGCAGGTCAGCCCCAGCATTTT. It translates to CASSFGGAGQPQHF.

This chain connects TRBV4-2 to TRBJ1-4; weak D call: TRBD1 (5 bases). The V end lost 1 base, the J end lost 8 bases, and 17 bases lay between the germline ends. The germline V gene has CDR1 LGHNA and CDR2 YNFKEQ. This CDR3 spans 16 amino acids. CDR3 sequence reads: CASSQGRGRDGEKLFF. The DNA for the CDR3 is TGTGCCAGCAGCCAAGGCCGAGGCAGGGACGGCGAAAAACTGTTTTTT.

The gene calls are TRBV28 and TRBJ2-7, with 11 bases matching TRBD1. V shed 4 bases, J shed 2 bases, and the junction held 4 bases outside the gene matches. The germline V gene has CDR1 MDHEN and CDR2 SYDVKM. CDR3 length: 15 residues. CDR3 bases: TGTGCCAGCAGTTCTCCGGGACAGGGGGCCTACGAGCAGTACTTC. Translating gives CASSSPGQGAYEQYF.